This entry lists 2 T cell receptor beta chains sequenced from one sample in a study of T cell responses to AZD1222 COVID-19 vaccine. Only in-frame clones appear in the TCRdb table, and some are missing; sequencing was by immunoSEQ multiplex PCR. Among 170,000 or so clones listed, just over 90% were seen once. The input for sequencing was peripheral blood, taken on day 0 of AZD1222 vaccination. These receptors were taken from an adult in good health.

This sequence joins TRBV4-3 and TRBJ1-1; maybe TRBD1 (6 bases). The germline V and J ends were trimmed by 0 bases and 1 base, with 15 bases remaining between them. CDR1 and CDR2 from the germline V gene are LGHNA and YSLEER. The CDR3 sequence is 17 residues long. In DNA form, the CDR3 reads TGCGCCAGCAGCCAAGAAGGCGGGGGCGCGGGGAACACTGAAGCTTTCTTT. Its translation is CASSQEGGGAGNTEAFF.

This CDR3 reads CASSPPAVSGANVLTF. The CDR3 DNA reads TGCGCCAGCAGCCCCCCGGCGGTCTCCGGGGCCAACGTCCTGACTTTC. The chain combines TRBV4-1 with TRBJ2-6, with unresolved D. The germline V and J ends were trimmed by 4 bases and 4 bases, with 14 bases remaining between them. CDR1 and CDR2 (germline): MGHRA, YSYEKL. The CDR3 loop spans 16 amino acids.